The 15 T cell receptor beta chains in this list originate from one sample, sequenced in a study of CD8+ T cells in alopecia areata (dated by TCRdb to about 2018). The receptor library was made with the immunoSEQ multiplex PCR assay. RNA was extracted from all samples and reverse transcribed into cDNA, which served as template for TCR sequencing. The clones in this table, taken by TCRdb from immuneACCESS, are in-frame only. Not every clone is retained; where verified, under half of the shortfall comes from an unresolved V gene, and the cause of the rest is unknown. Recorded for this sample are about 160,000 clones; just over 65% of them occurred a single time. The ten largest clones capture approximately 0.91% of the sample. This sample's time point label indicates: approximately 4 weeks on oral tofacitinib. The treatment or condition label, read with the paper, signifies: oral pan-JAK inhibitor, 5-10 mg twice daily.

Here the sequenced sample was CD4+ T cells sorted from blood, taken at week 4, from a patient treated with tofacitinib. These receptors were taken from a human donor with alopecia areata.

J is TRBJ1-6 and V is TRBV20-1, with D possibly matching TRBD1 (5 bases). The CDR3 runs to 11 residues. Germline CDR1 reads DFQATT; CDR2 reads SNEGSKA (reference sequence). Trimming removed 3 bases at V and 14 bases at J, with 11 bases between. The DNA of the CDR3 is TGCAGTGCTAGTAGGGGTCCGACCCTCCACTTT. It is translated as CSASRGPTLHF.

This sequence joins TRBV5-1 and TRBJ2-7; no reliable D call. CDR1 and CDR2 from the germline V gene are SGHRS and YFSETQ. This CDR3 has 14 amino acids. Trimming took 0 bases from V and 12 from J, leaving 19 bases between them. Here the CDR3 DNA reads TGCGCCAGCAGCTTGGAGGGCCCAAACTACCGTCGGTACTTC. It specifies CASSLEGPNYRRYF. Based on the CDR3 plus reference TRBV5-1 and TRBJ2-7, the full variable domain is KAGVTQTPRYLIKTRGQQVTLSCSPISGHRSVSWYQQTPGQGLQFLFEYFSETQRNKGNFPGRFSGRQFSNSRSEMNVSTLELGDSALYLCASSLEGPNYRRYFGPGTRLTVT.

The V gene is TRBV30, the J gene TRBJ1-2; D remains ambiguous. The germline gives CDR1 GTSNPN, CDR2 SVGIG (reference sequence). Trimming took 2 bases from V and 8 from J, leaving 12 bases between them. This CDR3 region has 12 residues. CDR3 bases: TGTGCCTGGAGTCCACTAATGAGAGGCTACACCTTC. It encodes CAWSPLMRGYTF.

V is TRBV5-1 and J is TRBJ2-5, with unresolved D. CDR1 is SGHRS and CDR2 is YFSETQ in the germline V gene. CDR3 length equals 13 residues. With 0 bases removed from V and 6 bases from J, the gap between germline ends came to 9 bases. The CDR3 sequence: CASSLDTVQTQYF. The CDR3 coding sequence is TGCGCCAGCAGCTTGGACACCGTCCAGACCCAGTACTTC.

The chain's CDR3 is CAWTLTGVNSPLHF. The CDR3 DNA sequence: TGTGCCTGGACCTTGACAGGAGTGAATTCACCCCTCCACTTT. This rearrangement joins TRBV30 to TRBJ1-6, with a possible D match to TRBD1 (6 bases). The CDR3 consists of 14 residues. Germline V gene sequence: CDR1 GTSNPN, CDR2 SVGIG (reference sequence). V shed 4 bases and J shed 7 bases, with 14 bases lying between them.

The chain joins TRBV27 to TRBJ2-7; maybe TRBD2 (5 bases). This CDR3 spans 12 amino acids. The V and J ends lost 3 bases and 3 bases respectively, with 6 bases between them. Looked up from germline, CDR1 is MNHEY and CDR2 is SMNVEV (reference sequence). CDR3 nucleotides: TGTGCCAGCAGTTTCCGGGGCTACGAGCAGTACTTC. This gives the protein CASSFRGYEQYF.

The chain has TRBV30 and TRBJ1-5; D is perhaps TRBD1 (5 bases). Per the germline V gene, CDR1 is GTSNPN and CDR2 is SVGIG (reference sequence). CDR3 length: 17 amino acids. V was clipped by 4 bases and J by 4 bases, with 23 bases between them. CDR3 in DNA: TGTGCCTGGAATTGGGGTGGGGGAGCCGACTATAATCAGCCCCAGCATTTT. It is translated as CAWNWGGGADYNQPQHF.

Turning to this clone: One end of the junction is discordant with germline, which a read error may explain. This rearrangement joins TRBV5-5 to TRBJ2-5, with 9 bases fitting TRBD1. CDR3 length: 15 amino acids. CDR1 is SGHKS and CDR2 is YYEKEE in the germline V gene (reference sequence). CDR3 DNA: TGTGCCAGCAGCTTTGGGACAGGGCCCCAAGAGACCCACTACTTC. Residues: CASSFGTGPQETHYF.

Only a few counts were recorded for this clone. V and J are TRBV14 and TRBJ2-3; 11 bases fit TRBD2. The trim removed 3 bases at V and 7 bases at J, leaving 3 bases unmatched. This CDR3 region has 14 residues. Germline V lookup: CDR1 SGHDN, CDR2 FVKESK. CDR3 sequence reads: CASSQTSGANTQYF. The CDR3 nucleotides are TGTGCCAGCAGCCAGACTAGCGGGGCGAATACGCAGTATTTT.

This clone has just a few counts. This chain links TRBV7-2 with TRBJ2-3; the match to TRBD2 covers 16 bases. The CDR3 contains 18 residues. CDR1 is SGHTA and CDR2 is FQGNSA in the germline V gene. The J segment lost 4 bases and the V segment lost 6 bases, leaving 10 bases of the junction unmatched. CDR3 loop: CASRPGTSGGAGSDTQYF. DNA for the CDR3: TGTGCCAGCAGACCCGGGACTAGCGGGGGGGCTGGTTCAGATACGCAGTATTTT. Supplemented by reference TRBV7-2 and TRBJ2-3, the full variable domain reads GAGVSQSPSNKVTEKGKDVELRCDPISGHTALYWYRQSLGQGLEFLIYFQGNSAPDKSGLPSDRFSAERTGGSVSTLTIQRTQQEDSAVYLCASRPGTSGGAGSDTQYFGPGTRLTVL.

The V call is TRBV27, the J call TRBJ2-3; 10 bases line up with TRBD2. Germline assignment: CDR1 MNHEY and CDR2 SMNVEV (reference sequence). This CDR3 is built from 18 residues. Trimming removed 5 bases from V and 4 bases from J; junction bases left unmatched: 15. DNA of the CDR3: TGTGCCAGCAGTCCGAACACCCCTAGCGGGGGAGGTTCAGATACGCAGTATTTT. It codes for CASSPNTPSGGGSDTQYF.

This clone occurred a few times. The rearrangement joins TRBV6-4 to TRBJ1-1, with D possibly matching TRBD1 (5 bases). The CDR3 has 14 amino acids. Trimming left V 5 bases short and J 1 base short, with 11 bases between. Germline values: CDR1 MRHNA, CDR2 SNTAGT. This CDR3 is CASSRDSRNTEAFF. The CDR3 nucleotides read TGTGCCAGCAGTCGGGACTCTCGGAACACTGAAGCTTTCTTT.

The gene calls are TRBV7-2 and TRBJ2-1, with a weak D call TRBD1 (6 bases). This CDR3 contains 14 residues. CDR1 and CDR2 from the germline V gene are SGHTA and FQGNSA. The V end lost 0 bases, the J end lost 8 bases, and 11 bases lay between the germline ends. The CDR3: CASSLAQGRDEQFF. CDR3 sequence (DNA): TGTGCCAGCAGCTTAGCCCAGGGGAGAGATGAGCAGTTCTTC.

The V call is TRBV30, the J call TRBJ1-2; no clear D. Trimming took off 2 bases at V and 3 bases at J, with 10 bases between the two ends. Germline CDR1 GTSNPN, CDR2 SVGIG (reference sequence). The CDR3 runs 13 residues. CDR3 residues: CAWSNRGDYGYTF. The CDR3 DNA follows: TGTGCCTGGAGTAACCGGGGAGACTATGGCTACACCTTC.

V gene TRBV5-6 combines with J gene TRBJ1-2; 11 nucleotides agree with TRBD1. The CDR3 has 15 amino acids. With 0 bases clipped from V and 4 bases from J, the junction kept 2 bases outside the gene matches. Germline V CDR1 and CDR2: SGHDT, YYEEEE. The CDR3 loop reads CASSLGDRGAYGYTF. The CDR3 DNA reads TGTGCCAGCAGCTTGGGGGACAGGGGGGCCTATGGCTACACCTTC.